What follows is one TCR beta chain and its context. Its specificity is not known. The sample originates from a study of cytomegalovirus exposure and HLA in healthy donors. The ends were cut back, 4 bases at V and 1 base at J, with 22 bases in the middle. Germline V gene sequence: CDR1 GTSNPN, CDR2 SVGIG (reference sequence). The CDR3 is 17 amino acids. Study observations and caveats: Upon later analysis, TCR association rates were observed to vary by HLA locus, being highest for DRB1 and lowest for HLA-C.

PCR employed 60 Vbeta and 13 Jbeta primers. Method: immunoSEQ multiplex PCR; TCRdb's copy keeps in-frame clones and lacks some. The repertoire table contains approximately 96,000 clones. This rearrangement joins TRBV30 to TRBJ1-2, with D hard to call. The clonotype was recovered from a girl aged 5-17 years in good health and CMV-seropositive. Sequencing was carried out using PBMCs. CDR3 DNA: TGTGCCTGGAATCCGAGTTGGGAGCGACCAGATAACTATGGCTACACCTTC. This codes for CAWNPSWERPDNYGYTF.